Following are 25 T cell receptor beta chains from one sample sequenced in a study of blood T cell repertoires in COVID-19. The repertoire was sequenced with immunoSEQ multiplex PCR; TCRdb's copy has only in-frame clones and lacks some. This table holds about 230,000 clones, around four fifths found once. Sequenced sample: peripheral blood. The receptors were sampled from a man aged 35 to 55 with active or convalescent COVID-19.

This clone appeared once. The CDR3 reads CATRTSGGQGTGELFF. CDR3 coding DNA: TGTGCCACCCGGACTAGCGGGGGACAGGGCACCGGGGAGCTGTTTTTT. The genes are TRBV6-6 and TRBJ2-2; TRBD2 matches 13 bases. The CDR3 sequence is 16 residues long. CDR1 is MNHNY and CDR2 is SVGAGI in the germline V gene (reference sequence). The V segment lost 10 bases and the J segment 4 bases; nucleotides outside the gene matches: 9.

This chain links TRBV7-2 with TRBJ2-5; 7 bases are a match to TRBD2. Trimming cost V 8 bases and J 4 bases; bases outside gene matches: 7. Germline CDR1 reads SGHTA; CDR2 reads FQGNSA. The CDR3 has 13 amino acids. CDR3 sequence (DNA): TGTGCCAGCGCTCCCGGGGGGAGAGAGACCCAGTACTTC. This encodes CASAPGGRETQYF. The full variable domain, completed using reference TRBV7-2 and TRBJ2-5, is GAGVSQSPSNKVTEKGKDVELRCDPISGHTALYWYRQSLGQGLEFLIYFQGNSAPDKSGLPSDRFSAERTGGSVSTLTIQRTQQEDSAVYLCASAPGGRETQYFGPGTRLLVL.

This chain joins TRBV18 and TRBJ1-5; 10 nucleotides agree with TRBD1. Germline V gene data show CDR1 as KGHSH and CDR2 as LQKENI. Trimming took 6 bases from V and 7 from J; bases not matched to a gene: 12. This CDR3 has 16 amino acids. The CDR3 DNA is TGTGCCAGCTCGTCAACCGGGACAGGGGTTAAGCAGCCCCAGCATTTT. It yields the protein CASSSTGTGVKQPQHF. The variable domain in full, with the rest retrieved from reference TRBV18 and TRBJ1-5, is NAGVMQNPRHLVRRRGQEARLRCSPMKGHSHVYWYRQLPEEGLKFMVYLQKENIIDESGMPKERFSAEFPKEGPSILRIQQVVRGDSAAYFCASSSTGTGVKQPQHFGDGTRLSIL.

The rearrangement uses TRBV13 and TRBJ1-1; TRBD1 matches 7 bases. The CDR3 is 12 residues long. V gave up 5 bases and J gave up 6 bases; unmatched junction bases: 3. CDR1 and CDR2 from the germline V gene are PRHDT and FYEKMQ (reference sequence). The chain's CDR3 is CASSTDRAEAFF. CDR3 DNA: TGTGCCAGCAGCACTGACAGGGCTGAAGCTTTCTTT.

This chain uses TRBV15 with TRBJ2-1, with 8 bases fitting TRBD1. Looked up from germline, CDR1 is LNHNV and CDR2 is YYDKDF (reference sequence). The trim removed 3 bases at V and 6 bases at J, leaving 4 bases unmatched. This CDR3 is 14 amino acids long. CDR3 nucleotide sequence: TGTGCCACCAGCAGCCGGACAGGGAGCAATGAGCAGTTCTTC. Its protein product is CATSSRTGSNEQFF.

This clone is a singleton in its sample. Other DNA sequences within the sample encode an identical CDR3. This CDR3 reads CASSLAGGQPQHF. The CDR3 DNA reads TGTGCCAGCAGTTTAGCCGGGGGACAGCCCCAGCATTTT. This chain links TRBV12-3 or TRBV12-4 with TRBJ1-5; D possibly corresponds to TRBD1 (5 bases). The CDR3 runs 13 residues. Trimming shortened V by 0 bases and J by 7 bases, and 7 bases separated the two germline ends.

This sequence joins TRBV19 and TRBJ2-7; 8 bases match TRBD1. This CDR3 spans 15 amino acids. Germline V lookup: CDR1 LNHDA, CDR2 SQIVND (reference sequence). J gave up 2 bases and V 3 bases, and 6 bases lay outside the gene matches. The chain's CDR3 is CASSIFQQGAYEQYF. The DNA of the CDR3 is TGTGCCAGTAGTATTTTTCAACAGGGGGCCTACGAGCAGTACTTC.

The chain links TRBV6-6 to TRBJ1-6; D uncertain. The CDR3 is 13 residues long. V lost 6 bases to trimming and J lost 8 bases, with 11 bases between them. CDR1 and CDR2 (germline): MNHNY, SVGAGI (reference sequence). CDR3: CASSPPGYSPLHF. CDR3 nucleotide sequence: TGTGCCAGCAGCCCCCCGGGGTATTCACCCCTCCACTTT.

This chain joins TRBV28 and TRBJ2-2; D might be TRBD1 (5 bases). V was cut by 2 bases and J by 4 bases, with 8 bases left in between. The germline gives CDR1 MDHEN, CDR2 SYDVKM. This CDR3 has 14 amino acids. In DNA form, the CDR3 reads TGTGCCAGCAGTTTAAGGACAAGCACCGGGGAGCTGTTTTTT. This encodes CASSLRTSTGELFF.

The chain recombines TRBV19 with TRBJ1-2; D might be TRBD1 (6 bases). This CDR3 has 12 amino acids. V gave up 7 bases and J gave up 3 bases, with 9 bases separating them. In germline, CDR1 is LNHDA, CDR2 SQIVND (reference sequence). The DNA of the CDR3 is TGTGCCAGTAAGAACAGGGACTATGGCTACACCTTC. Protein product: CASKNRDYGYTF.

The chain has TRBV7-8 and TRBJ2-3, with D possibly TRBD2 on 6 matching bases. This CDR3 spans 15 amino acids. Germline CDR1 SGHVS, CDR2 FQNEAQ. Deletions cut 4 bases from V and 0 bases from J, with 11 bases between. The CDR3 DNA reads TGTGCCAGCAGCTCGGGGGACTTCAGCACAGATACGCAGTATTTT. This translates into CASSSGDFSTDTQYF.

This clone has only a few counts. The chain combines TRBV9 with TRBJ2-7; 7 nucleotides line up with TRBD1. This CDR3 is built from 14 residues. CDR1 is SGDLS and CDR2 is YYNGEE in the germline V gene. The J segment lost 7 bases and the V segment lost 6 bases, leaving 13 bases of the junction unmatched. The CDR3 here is CASMRGQQGREQYF. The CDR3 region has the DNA TGTGCCAGCATGAGGGGACAGCAAGGAAGAGAGCAGTACTTC.

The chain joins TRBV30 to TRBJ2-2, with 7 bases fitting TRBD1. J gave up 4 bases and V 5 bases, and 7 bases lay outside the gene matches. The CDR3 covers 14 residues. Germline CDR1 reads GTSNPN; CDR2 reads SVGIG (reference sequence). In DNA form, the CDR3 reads TGTGCCTGGGCAATAACAGGGGTCACCGGGGAGCTGTTTTTT. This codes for CAWAITGVTGELFF.

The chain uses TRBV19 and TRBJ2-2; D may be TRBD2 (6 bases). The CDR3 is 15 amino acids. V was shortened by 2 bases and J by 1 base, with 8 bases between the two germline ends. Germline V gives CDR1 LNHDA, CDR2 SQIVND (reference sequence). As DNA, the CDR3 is TGTGCCAGTAGTATACTAGCGAGGAACACCGGGGAGCTGTTTTTT. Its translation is CASSILARNTGELFF.

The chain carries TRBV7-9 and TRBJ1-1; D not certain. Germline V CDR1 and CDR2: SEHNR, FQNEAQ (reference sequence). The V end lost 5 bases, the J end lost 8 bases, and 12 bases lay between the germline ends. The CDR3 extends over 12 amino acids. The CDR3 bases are TGTGCCAGCAGCCAACCCGCGGGGGAAGCTTTCTTT. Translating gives CASSQPAGEAFF.

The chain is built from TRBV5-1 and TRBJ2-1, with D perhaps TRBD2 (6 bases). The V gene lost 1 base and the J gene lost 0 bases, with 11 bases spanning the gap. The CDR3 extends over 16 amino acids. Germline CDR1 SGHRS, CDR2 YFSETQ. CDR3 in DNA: TGCGCCAGCAGCTTGAATGGGGGGAGCTCCTACAATGAGCAGTTCTTC. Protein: CASSLNGGSSYNEQFF. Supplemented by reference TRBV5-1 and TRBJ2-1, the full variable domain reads KAGVTQTPRYLIKTRGQQVTLSCSPISGHRSVSWYQQTPGQGLQFLFEYFSETQRNKGNFPGRFSGRQFSNSRSEMNVSTLELGDSALYLCASSLNGGSSYNEQFFGPGTRLTVL.

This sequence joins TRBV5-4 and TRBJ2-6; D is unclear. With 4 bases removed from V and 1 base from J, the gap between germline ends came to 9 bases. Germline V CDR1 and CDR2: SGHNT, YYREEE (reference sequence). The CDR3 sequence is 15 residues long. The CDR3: CASSLQKSGANVLTF. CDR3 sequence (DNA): TGTGCCAGCAGCCTACAGAAATCTGGGGCCAACGTCCTGACTTTC.

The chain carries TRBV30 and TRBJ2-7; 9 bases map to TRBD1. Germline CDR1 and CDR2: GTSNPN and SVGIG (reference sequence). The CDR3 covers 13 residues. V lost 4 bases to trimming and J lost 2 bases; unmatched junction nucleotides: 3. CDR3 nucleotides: TGTGCCTGGACGGGACAGGGAGCCTACGAGCAGTACTTC. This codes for CAWTGQGAYEQYF.

CDR3 region: CASSLASGMDTEAFF. The CDR3 DNA reads TGCGCCAGCAGCTTGGCCTCGGGGATGGACACTGAAGCTTTCTTT. V usage is TRBV5-1 and J usage is TRBJ1-1; D remains ambiguous. The V and J ends lost 0 bases and 3 bases respectively, with 12 bases between them. Germline lookup yields CDR1 SGHRS and CDR2 YFSETQ. CDR3 length: 15 amino acids.

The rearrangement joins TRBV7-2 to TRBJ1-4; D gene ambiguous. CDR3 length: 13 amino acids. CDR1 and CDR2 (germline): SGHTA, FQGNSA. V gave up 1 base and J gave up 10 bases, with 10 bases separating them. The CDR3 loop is CASSLGVSGKLFF. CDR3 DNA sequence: TGTGCCAGCAGCTTAGGAGTCTCCGGAAAACTGTTTTTT.

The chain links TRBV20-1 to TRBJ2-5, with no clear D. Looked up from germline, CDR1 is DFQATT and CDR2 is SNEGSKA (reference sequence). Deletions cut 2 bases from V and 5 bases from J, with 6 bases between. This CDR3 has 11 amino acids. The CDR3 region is CSARQLETQYF. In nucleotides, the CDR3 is TGCAGTGCTAGACAGTTGGAGACCCAGTACTTC.

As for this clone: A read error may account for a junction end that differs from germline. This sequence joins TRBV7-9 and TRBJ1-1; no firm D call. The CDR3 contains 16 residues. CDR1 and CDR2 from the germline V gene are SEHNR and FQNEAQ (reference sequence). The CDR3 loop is CVSSSTYHPGVAEAFF. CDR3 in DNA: TGTGTCAGCAGCTCCACATACCACCCCGGAGTCGCTGAAGCTTTCTTT.

CDR3 DNA: TGCGCCAGCAGCTCGAGGGTCGTCGAGACCGGGGAGCTGTTTTTT. Translating gives CASSSRVVETGELFF. V is TRBV5-1 and J is TRBJ2-2; D is possibly TRBD2 (5 bases). Trimming pared 3 bases from V and 5 bases from J, leaving 14 bases between. CDR1 and CDR2 (germline): SGHRS, YFSETQ. The CDR3 has 15 amino acids.

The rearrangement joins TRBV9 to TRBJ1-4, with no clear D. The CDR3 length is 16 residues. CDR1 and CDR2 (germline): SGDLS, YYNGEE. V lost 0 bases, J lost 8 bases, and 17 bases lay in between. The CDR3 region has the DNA TGTGCCAGCAGCGTAGGCGGAAAGGGAGGAGGGGAAAAACTGTTTTTT. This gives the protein CASSVGGKGGGEKLFF.

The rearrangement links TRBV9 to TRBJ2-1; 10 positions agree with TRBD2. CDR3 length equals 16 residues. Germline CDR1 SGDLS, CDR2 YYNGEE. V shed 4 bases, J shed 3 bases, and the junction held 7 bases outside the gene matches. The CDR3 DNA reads TGTGCCAGCAGCCTAAGGACTAGCGGCTTCTACAATGAGCAGTTCTTC. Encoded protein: CASSLRTSGFYNEQFF.